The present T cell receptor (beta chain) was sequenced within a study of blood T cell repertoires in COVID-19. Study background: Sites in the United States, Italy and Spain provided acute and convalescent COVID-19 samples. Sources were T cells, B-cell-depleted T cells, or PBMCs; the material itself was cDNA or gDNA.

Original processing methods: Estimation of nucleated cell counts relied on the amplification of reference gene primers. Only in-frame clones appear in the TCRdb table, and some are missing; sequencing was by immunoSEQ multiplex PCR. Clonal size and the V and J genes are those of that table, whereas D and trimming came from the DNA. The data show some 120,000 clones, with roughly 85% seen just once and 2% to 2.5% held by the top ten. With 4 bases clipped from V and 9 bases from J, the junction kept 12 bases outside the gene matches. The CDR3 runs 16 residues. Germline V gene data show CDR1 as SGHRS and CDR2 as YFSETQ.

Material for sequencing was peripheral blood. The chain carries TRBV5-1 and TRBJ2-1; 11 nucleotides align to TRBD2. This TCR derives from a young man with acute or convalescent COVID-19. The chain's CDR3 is CASSPGTSGFLGEQFF. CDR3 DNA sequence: TGCGCCAGCAGCCCGGGGACTAGCGGTTTCCTCGGTGAGCAGTTCTTC. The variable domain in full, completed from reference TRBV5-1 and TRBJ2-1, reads KAGVTQTPRYLIKTRGQQVTLSCSPISGHRSVSWYQQTPGQGLQFLFEYFSETQRNKGNFPGRFSGRQFSNSRSEMNVSTLELGDSALYLCASSPGTSGFLGEQFFGPGTRLTVL.